The 10 T cell receptor beta chains presented below share a single source sample, sequenced in a study of T cell responses to AZD1222 COVID-19 vaccine. The data were produced by immunoSEQ multiplex PCR, yet TCRdb's version contains in-frame clones alone and is incomplete. The sample contains 140,000 to 150,000 clones, 80% to 90% of which appear only once. Sequencing was performed on peripheral blood, taken on day 0 of AZD1222 vaccination. The origin of the receptors is an adult in good health.

This clone was counted once. The chain combines TRBV25-1 with TRBJ2-5, with D tentatively TRBD2 (6 bases). CDR1 and CDR2 from the germline V gene are MGHDK and SYGVNS. This CDR3 is built from 13 residues. V lost 5 bases and J 0 bases, leaving 7 bases between the germline ends. The CDR3 is CASSRRDQETQYF. The CDR3 region has the DNA TGTGCCAGCAGTAGGAGGGACCAAGAGACCCAGTACTTC.

The rearrangement uses TRBV18 and TRBJ1-1; tentative D call: TRBD1 (5 bases). CDR1 is KGHSH and CDR2 is LQKENI in the germline V gene. The CDR3 covers 14 residues. With 1 base removed from V and 7 bases from J, the gap between germline ends came to 13 bases. CDR3 in DNA: TGTGCCAGCTCACCACGGGGAGACAGCAGTGAAGCTTTCTTT. Residues: CASSPRGDSSEAFF.

V gene TRBV7-2 combines with J gene TRBJ1-3, with 9 positions matching TRBD1. Germline values: CDR1 SGHTA, CDR2 FQGNSA. This CDR3 comprises 17 residues. With 5 bases clipped from V and 1 base from J, the junction kept 9 bases outside the gene matches. CDR3 residues: CASSAQQGASSGNTIYF. As DNA, the CDR3 is TGTGCCAGCAGCGCGCAACAGGGGGCCTCTTCTGGAAACACCATATATTTT.

This clone was seen repeatedly, ten times or more. CDR3 sequence: CAWSVWGSPLHF. The CDR3 nucleotides are TGTGCCTGGAGTGTATGGGGTTCACCCCTCCACTTT. The rearrangement links TRBV30 to TRBJ1-6, with D unresolved. The CDR3 has 12 residues. The germline V gene has CDR1 GTSNPN and CDR2 SVGIG (reference sequence). Trimming took 0 bases from V and 9 from J, leaving 6 bases between them.

The CDR3 protein is CASSYSMAQGRYEQYF. As DNA, the CDR3 is TGTGCCAGCAGTTACTCGATGGCACAGGGGAGGTACGAGCAGTACTTC. The rearrangement uses TRBV6-5 and TRBJ2-7; weak D call: TRBD1 (7 bases). Looked up from germline, CDR1 is MNHEY and CDR2 is SVGAGI. CDR3 size: 16 residues. V lost 0 bases to trimming and J lost 4 bases, with 16 bases between them.

There are a few counts of this clone. The chain employs TRBV6-6 and TRBJ2-2, with a weak D call TRBD1 (5 bases). The CDR3 totals 16 residues. Trimming took off 0 bases at V and 5 bases at J, with 13 bases between the two ends. Per germline, CDR1 MNHNY and CDR2 SVGAGI (reference sequence). The CDR3 region is CASSYSRLAGTGELFF. The CDR3 region has the DNA TGTGCCAGCAGTTACTCAAGGCTGGCAGGGACCGGGGAGCTGTTTTTT.

The chain uses TRBV18 and TRBJ2-5; D not resolved. Germline CDR1 and CDR2: KGHSH and LQKENI. The CDR3 is made up of 15 amino acids. V was cut by 3 bases and J by 1 base, with 12 bases left in between. CDR3 residues: CASSPRVLGQETQYF. CDR3 DNA sequence: TGTGCCAGCTCACCTCGCGTCCTGGGCCAAGAGACCCAGTACTTC. Combining the CDR3 with reference TRBV18 and TRBJ2-5 gives the whole variable domain NAGVMQNPRHLVRRRGQEARLRCSPMKGHSHVYWYRQLPEEGLKFMVYLQKENIIDESGMPKERFSAEFPKEGPSILRIQQVVRGDSAAYFCASSPRVLGQETQYFGPGTRLLVL.

There are a few counts of this clone. The chain links TRBV13 to TRBJ2-7; the D is unclear. The CDR3 has 14 amino acids. CDR1 is PRHDT, CDR2 FYEKMQ, per germline (reference sequence). V lost 5 bases and J lost 2, with 13 bases in between. The CDR3 DNA sequence: TGTGCCAGCAGCCCCCGTGACGGCACCTACGAGCAGTACTTC. Protein: CASSPRDGTYEQYF.

This chain links TRBV7-9 with TRBJ1-2; 7 bases agree with TRBD1. The germline V gene encodes CDR1 SEHNR and CDR2 FQNEAQ (reference sequence). The CDR3 spans 13 residues. The J segment lost 9 bases and the V segment lost 5 bases, leaving 9 bases of the junction unmatched. The CDR3 sequence is CASSPDRDRSYTF. The CDR3 region has the DNA TGTGCCAGCAGCCCCGACCGGGACAGAAGCTACACCTTC.

This clone is a singleton in its sample. J is TRBJ2-1 and V is TRBV11-3; a possible D gene is TRBD2 (6 bases). V shed 1 base and J shed 0 bases, with 13 bases lying between them. This CDR3 has 17 amino acids. From germline, CDR1 is SGHNT and CDR2 YENEEA. CDR3 DNA: TGTGCCAGCAGCTTAGTGGGGGAGGCTAGCTCCTACAATGAGCAGTTCTTC. Its translation: CASSLVGEASSYNEQFF.